This T cell receptor beta chain appears in the sequencing data of a study of beta chain features in type 1 diabetes. Study-level background: Sorted cells from all samples, numbering some 99,000,000, were examined.

Sequencing targeted expressed TCRB transcripts, as all isolated RNA had been reverse transcribed. Clones were read by immunoSEQ multiplex PCR, and TCRdb kept only the in-frame ones, dropping some. The sample has some 900,000 clones, roughly a sixth seen once. The germline V and J ends were trimmed by 2 bases and 2 bases, with 10 bases remaining between them. CDR1 is LNHDA and CDR2 is SQIVND in the germline V gene (reference sequence). The CDR3 covers 14 residues. Whole-study findings and limits: Diminished insertions and augmented deletions at VDJ junctions characterized type 1 diabetes patients. Patients with Type 1 diabetes showed moderately but significantly shorter TCRB CDR3s in all four CD4+ subsets. Naive, central memory and Treg TCRB repertoires seemed to resemble each other more closely in patients than they did in healthy donors.

This clone was found a few times. Its cognate antigen is unknown. The chain has TRBV19 and TRBJ2-7; D gene uncertain. Sequencing input: naive CD4+ T cells from blood. This clonotype was obtained from a young woman in good health. The CDR3 reads CASSISLGTYEQYF. CDR3 nucleotide sequence: TGTGCCAGTAGTATAAGTTTGGGCACCTACGAGCAGTACTTC.